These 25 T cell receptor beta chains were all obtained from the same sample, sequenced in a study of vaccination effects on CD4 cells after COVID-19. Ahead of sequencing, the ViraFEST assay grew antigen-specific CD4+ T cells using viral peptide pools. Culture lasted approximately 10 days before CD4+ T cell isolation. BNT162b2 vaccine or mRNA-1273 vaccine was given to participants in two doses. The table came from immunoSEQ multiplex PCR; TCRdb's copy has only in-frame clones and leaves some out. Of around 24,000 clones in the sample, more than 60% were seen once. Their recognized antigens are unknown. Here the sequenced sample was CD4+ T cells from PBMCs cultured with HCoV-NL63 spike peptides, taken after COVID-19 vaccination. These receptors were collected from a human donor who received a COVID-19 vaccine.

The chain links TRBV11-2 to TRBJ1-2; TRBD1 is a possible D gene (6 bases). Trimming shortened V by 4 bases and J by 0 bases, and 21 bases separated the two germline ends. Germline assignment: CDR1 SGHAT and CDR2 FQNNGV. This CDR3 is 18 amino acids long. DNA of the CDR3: TGTGCCAGCAGCTCGCCTGGGGCAGGGGCAAAAGCTAACTATGGCTACACCTTC. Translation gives CASSSPGAGAKANYGYTF.

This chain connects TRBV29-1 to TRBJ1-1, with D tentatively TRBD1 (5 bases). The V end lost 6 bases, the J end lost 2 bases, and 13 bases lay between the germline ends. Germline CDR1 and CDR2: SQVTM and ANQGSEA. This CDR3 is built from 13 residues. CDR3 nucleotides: TGCAGCGTACAATGGGGGGTTAACACTGAAGCTTTCTTT. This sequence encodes CSVQWGVNTEAFF.

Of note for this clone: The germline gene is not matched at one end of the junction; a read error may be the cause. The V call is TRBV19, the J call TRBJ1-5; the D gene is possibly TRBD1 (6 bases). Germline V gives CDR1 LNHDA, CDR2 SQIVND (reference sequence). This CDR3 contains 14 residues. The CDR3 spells CASSRGLGNQPQHF. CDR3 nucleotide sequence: TGTGCCAGCAGTAGGGGGTTAGGCAATCAGCCCCAGCATTTT.

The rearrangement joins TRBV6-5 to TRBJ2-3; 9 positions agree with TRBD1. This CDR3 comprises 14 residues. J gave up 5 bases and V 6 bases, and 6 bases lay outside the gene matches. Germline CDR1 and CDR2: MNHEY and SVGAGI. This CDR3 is CASSSGTGKDTQYF. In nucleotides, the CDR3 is TGTGCCAGCAGCTCCGGGACAGGGAAAGATACGCAGTATTTT.

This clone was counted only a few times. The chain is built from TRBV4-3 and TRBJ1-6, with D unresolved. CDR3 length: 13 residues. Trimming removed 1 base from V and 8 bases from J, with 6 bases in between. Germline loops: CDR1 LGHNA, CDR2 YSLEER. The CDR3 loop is CASSQAVYSPLHF. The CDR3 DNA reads TGCGCCAGCAGCCAAGCGGTATATTCACCCCTCCACTTT.

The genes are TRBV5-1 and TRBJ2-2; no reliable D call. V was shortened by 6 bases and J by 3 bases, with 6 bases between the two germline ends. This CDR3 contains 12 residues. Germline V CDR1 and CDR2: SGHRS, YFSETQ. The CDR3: CASNGDTGELFF. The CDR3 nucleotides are TGCGCCAGCAATGGCGACACCGGGGAGCTGTTTTTT.

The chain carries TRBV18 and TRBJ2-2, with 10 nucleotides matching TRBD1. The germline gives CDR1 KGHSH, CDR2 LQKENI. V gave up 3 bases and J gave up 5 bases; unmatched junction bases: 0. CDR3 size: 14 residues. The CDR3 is CASSPDRGTGELFF. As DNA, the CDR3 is TGTGCCAGCTCACCGGACAGGGGGACCGGGGAGCTGTTTTTT.

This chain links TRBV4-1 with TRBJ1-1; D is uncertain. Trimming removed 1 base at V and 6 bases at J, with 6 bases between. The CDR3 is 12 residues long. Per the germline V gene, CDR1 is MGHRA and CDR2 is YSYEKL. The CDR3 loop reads CASSQGTSEAFF. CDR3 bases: TGCGCCAGCAGCCAAGGTACCTCTGAAGCTTTCTTT.

The CDR3: CASSATGAIYNEQFF. The CDR3 region has the DNA TGTGCCAGCAGCGCCACCGGGGCCATATACAATGAGCAGTTCTTC. The V gene is TRBV7-2, the J gene TRBJ2-1; D might be TRBD1 or TRBD2, each matching 5 bases. Germline CDR1 is SGHTA and CDR2 is FQGNSA. This CDR3 region has 15 residues. Deletions cut 5 bases from V and 4 bases from J, with 15 bases between.

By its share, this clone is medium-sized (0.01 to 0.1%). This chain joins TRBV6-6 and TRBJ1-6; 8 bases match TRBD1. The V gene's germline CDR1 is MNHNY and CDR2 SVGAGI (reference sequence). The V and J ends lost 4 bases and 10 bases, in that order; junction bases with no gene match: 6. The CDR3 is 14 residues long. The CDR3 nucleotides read TGTGCCAGCAGTTCCGGACAGGGAGGGTCACCCCTCCACTTT. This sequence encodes CASSSGQGGSPLHF.

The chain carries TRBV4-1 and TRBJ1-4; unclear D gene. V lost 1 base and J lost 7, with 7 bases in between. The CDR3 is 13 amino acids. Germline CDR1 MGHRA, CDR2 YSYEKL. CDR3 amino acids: CASSQGLFEKLFF. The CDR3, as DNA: TGCGCCAGCAGCCAAGGGCTGTTTGAAAAACTGTTTTTT.

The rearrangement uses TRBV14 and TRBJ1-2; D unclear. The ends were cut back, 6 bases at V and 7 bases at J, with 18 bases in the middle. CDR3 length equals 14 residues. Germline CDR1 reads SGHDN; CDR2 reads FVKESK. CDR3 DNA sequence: TGTGCCAGCAGTCTCAGTGGGCCGATCGGTGGCTACACCTTC. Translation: CASSLSGPIGGYTF.

The CDR3 coding sequence is TGTGCCAGCAGTGCTGACAGCAATCAGCCCCAGCATTTT. Translating it yields CASSADSNQPQHF. This chain connects TRBV5-4 to TRBJ1-5; D gene ambiguous. The germline gives CDR1 SGHNT, CDR2 YYREEE (reference sequence). This CDR3 spans 13 amino acids. V lost 5 bases and J 1 base, leaving 7 bases between the germline ends.

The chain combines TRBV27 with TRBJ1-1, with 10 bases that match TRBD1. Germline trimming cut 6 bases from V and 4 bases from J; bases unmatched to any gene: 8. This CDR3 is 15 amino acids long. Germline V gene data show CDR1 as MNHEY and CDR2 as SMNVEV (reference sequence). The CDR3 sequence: CASRPTGGASTEAFF. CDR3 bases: TGTGCCAGCAGGCCGACAGGGGGCGCAAGCACTGAAGCTTTCTTT.

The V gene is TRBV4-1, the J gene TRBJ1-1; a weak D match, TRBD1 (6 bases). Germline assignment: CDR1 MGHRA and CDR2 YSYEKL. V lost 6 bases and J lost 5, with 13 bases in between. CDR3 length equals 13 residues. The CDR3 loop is CASRRGQSTEAFF. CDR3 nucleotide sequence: TGCGCCAGCAGGCGGGGGCAGAGTACTGAAGCTTTCTTT.

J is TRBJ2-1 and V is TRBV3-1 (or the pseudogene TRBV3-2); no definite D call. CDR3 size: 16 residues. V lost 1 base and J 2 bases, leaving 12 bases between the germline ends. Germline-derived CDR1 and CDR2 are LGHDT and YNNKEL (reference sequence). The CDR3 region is CASSQGVSYTYNEQFF. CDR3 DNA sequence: TGTGCCAGCAGCCAAGGTGTCAGCTATACCTACAATGAGCAGTTCTTC.

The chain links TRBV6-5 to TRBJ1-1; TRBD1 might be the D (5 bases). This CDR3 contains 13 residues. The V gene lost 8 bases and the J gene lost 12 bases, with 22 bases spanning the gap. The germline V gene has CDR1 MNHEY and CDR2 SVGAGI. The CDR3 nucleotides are TGTGCCAGCCCGGGGGGGTGGCAGGGACGGACTTTCTTT. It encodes CASPGGWQGRTFF.

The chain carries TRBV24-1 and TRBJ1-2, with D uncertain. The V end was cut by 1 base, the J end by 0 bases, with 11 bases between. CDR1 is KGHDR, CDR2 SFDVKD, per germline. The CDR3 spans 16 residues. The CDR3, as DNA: TGTGCCACCAGTGATTTCTGCCCAATAGCTAACTATGGCTACACCTTC. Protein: CATSDFCPIANYGYTF.

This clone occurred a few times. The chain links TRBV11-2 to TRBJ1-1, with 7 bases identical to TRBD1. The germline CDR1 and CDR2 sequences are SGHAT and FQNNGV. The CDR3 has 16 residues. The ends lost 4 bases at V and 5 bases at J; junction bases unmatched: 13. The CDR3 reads CASSSLSQGVGTEAFF. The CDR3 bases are TGTGCCAGCAGCTCCTTATCTCAGGGGGTAGGGACTGAAGCTTTCTTT.

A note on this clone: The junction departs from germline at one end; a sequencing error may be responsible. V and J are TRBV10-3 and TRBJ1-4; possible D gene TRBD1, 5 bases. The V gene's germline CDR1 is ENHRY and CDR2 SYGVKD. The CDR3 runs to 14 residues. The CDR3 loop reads CAIRGRSSRCSGNF. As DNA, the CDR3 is TGTGCCATCAGGGGACGGTCTTCCCGCTGTAGTGGCAATTTT.

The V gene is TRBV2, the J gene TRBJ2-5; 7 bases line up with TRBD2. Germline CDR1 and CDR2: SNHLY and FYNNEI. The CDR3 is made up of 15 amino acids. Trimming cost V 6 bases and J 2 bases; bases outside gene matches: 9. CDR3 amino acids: CASRLDSGPQETQYF. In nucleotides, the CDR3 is TGTGCCAGCAGGTTGGATAGCGGGCCTCAAGAGACCCAGTACTTC.

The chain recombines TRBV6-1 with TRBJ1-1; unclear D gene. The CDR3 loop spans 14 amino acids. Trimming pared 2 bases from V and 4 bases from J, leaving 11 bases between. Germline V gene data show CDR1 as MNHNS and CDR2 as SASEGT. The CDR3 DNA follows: TGTGCCAGCAGTGAACCGGGAAGGGTCACTGAAGCTTTCTTT. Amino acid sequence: CASSEPGRVTEAFF.

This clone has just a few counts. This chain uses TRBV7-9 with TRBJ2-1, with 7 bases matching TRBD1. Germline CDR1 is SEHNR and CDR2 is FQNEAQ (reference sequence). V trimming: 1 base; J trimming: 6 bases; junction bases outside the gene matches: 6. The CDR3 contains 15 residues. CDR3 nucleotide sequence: TGTGCCAGCAGCTTAGGGGGACAGCGACTCAATGAGCAGTTCTTC. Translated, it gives CASSLGGQRLNEQFF.

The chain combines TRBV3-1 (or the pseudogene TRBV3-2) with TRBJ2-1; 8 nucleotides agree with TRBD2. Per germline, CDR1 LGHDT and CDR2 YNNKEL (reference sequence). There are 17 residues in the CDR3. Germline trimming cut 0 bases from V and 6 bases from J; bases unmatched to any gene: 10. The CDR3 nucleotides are TGTGCCAGCAGCCAAGAAATCGGAACTAGCGGCCGCAATGAGCAGTTCTTC. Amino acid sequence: CASSQEIGTSGRNEQFF.

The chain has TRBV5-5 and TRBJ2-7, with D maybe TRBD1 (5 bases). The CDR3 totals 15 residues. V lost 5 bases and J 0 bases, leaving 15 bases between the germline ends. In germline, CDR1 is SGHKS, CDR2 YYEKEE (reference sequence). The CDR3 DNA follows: TGTGCCAGCAGGGATGGACAATATCTCTCCTACGAGCAGTACTTC. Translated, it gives CASRDGQYLSYEQYF.